The rows below give T cell receptor beta chains drawn from one sample of a study of shared clonotypes between healthy human individuals. Libraries were prepared by immunoSEQ multiplex PCR; TCRdb keeps only in-frame clonotypes and omits some of them. The sample lists 730,000 or so clones, 55% to 75% occurring once. The sample was memory CD4+ T cells sorted from blood. The receptors shown here come from a woman under 40 in good health. The CDR3 runs from the conserved cysteine through the conserved F or W. Each record gives: J gene, V gene, D gene, clone size, CDR3 protein, CDR3 DNA. The D gene is left open where the match is weak. Only part of the rows carry a size: once, few, many, or a class if the clone is expanded.

J: TRBJ2-1; V: TRBV6-1; D: .; size: .; CDR3: CASTRANEQFF; DNA: TGTGCCAGCACTAGGGCCAATGAGCAGTTCTTC
J: TRBJ2-7; V: TRBV5-1; D: TRBD1; size: .; CDR3: CASSVGTGGAGIEQYF; DNA: TGCGCCAGCAGCGTCGGGACAGGGGGTGCTGGTATCGAGCAGTACTTC
J: TRBJ2-1; V: TRBV15; D: TRBD1; size: few; CDR3: CATSKDREYEQFF; DNA: TGTGCCACCAGCAAGGACAGGGAATATGAGCAGTTCTTC
J: TRBJ1-5; V: TRBV5-8; D: .; size: .; CDR3: CASSPETGSNQPQHF; DNA: TGTGCCAGCAGCCCAGAAACAGGATCGAATCAGCCCCAGCATTTT
J: TRBJ2-5; V: TRBV6-1; D: TRBD1; size: .; CDR3: CASHSSAGQGETQYF; DNA: TGTGCCAGCCATTCATCTGCCGGACAGGGGGAGACCCAGTACTTC
J: TRBJ1-5; V: TRBV7-2; D: TRBD1; size: .; CDR3: CASSPWTGGIYQPQHF; DNA: TGTGCCAGCAGTCCGTGGACAGGCGGGATTTATCAGCCCCAGCATTTT
J: TRBJ2-7; V: TRBV7-2; D: TRBD2; size: .; CDR3: CASSASGSIYEQYF; DNA: TGTGCCAGCAGCGCGAGCGGGAGTATCTACGAGCAGTACTTC
J: TRBJ1-5; V: TRBV6-1; D: .; size: .; CDR3: CASSEFFPSYSNQPQHF; DNA: TGTGCCAGCAGTGAATTTTTTCCCTCCTATAGCAATCAGCCCCAGCATTTT
J: TRBJ1-1; V: TRBV18; D: .; size: .; CDR3: CASSPYIWGQANTEAFF; DNA: TGTGCCAGCTCACCTTATATATGGGGCCAGGCGAACACTGAAGCTTTCTTT
J: TRBJ1-5; V: TRBV4-1; D: .; size: few; CDR3: CASRINVQDRSNQPQHF; DNA: TGCGCCAGCAGAATTAATGTCCAGGACCGTAGCAATCAGCCCCAGCATTTT
J: TRBJ1-2; V: TRBV11-2; D: TRBD1; size: .; CDR3: CASSLTGDNGYTF; DNA: TGTGCCAGCAGCCTGACAGGGGACAATGGCTACACCTTC
J: TRBJ1-4; V: TRBV30; D: .; size: .; CDR3: CAWNFAGAGEKLFF; DNA: TGTGCCTGGAACTTTGCGGGGGCTGGGGAAAAACTGTTTTTT
J: TRBJ2-7; V: TRBV2; D: .; size: .; CDR3: CASSGSGYRDEQYF; DNA: TGTGCCAGCAGTGGATCAGGGTACAGGGACGAGCAGTACTTC
J: TRBJ2-1; V: TRBV19; D: .; size: many; CDR3: CASSSHGGAEQFF; DNA: TGTGCCAGTAGTTCCCATGGTGGGGCCGAGCAGTTCTTC
J: TRBJ2-5; V: TRBV7-3; D: .; size: few; CDR3: CASSLIGGKRETQYF; DNA: TGTGCCAGCAGCTTAATTGGAGGGAAACGGGAGACCCAGTACTTC
J: TRBJ1-2; V: TRBV28; D: TRBD1; size: .; CDR3: CASTPPRAGGYGYTF; DNA: TGTGCCAGCACCCCCCCCCGGGCAGGGGGCTATGGCTACACCTTC
J: TRBJ1-4; V: TRBV7-2; D: .; size: few; CDR3: CASSSRTVEKLFF; DNA: TGTGCCAGCAGCTCCCGGACGGTTGAAAAACTGTTTTTT
J: TRBJ2-1; V: TRBV10-3; D: .; size: .; CDR3: CAISEFLEQFF; DNA: TGTGCCATCAGTGAATTTCTAGAGCAGTTCTTC
J: TRBJ2-3; V: TRBV6-1; D: .; size: .; CDR3: CASSHDTQYF; DNA: TGTGCCAGCAGCCACGACACGCAGTATTTT
J: TRBJ2-2; V: TRBV14; D: .; size: .; CDR3: CASSQGARANTGELFF; DNA: TGTGCCAGCAGCCAAGGGGCAAGGGCGAACACCGGGGAGCTGTTTTTT
J: TRBJ2-3; V: TRBV18; D: TRBD1; size: many; CDR3: CATRGQTDTQYF; DNA: TGTGCCACCCGGGGACAGACAGATACGCAGTATTTT
J: TRBJ2-7; V: TRBV7-2; D: TRBD2; size: few; CDR3: CASSPKTSGSYEQYF; DNA: TGTGCCAGCAGCCCGAAGACTAGCGGCTCCTACGAGCAGTACTTC
J: TRBJ2-3; V: TRBV18; D: .; size: .; CDR3: CASSLGSTDTQYF; DNA: TGTGCCAGCTCCCTGGGTAGCACAGATACGCAGTATTTT
J: TRBJ2-6; V: TRBV4-1; D: TRBD1; size: .; CDR3: CASSQVGTVISGANVLTF; DNA: TGCGCCAGCAGCCAAGTAGGGACAGTAATCTCTGGGGCCAACGTCCTGACTTTC
J: TRBJ2-7; V: TRBV7-2; D: TRBD1; size: .; CDR3: CASSRAWAGGTYEQYF; DNA: TGTGCCAGCAGCCGGGCCTGGGCAGGGGGCACCTACGAGCAGTACTTC
J: TRBJ2-2; V: TRBV19; D: .; size: .; CDR3: CASLGVSWTGELFF; DNA: TGTGCCAGCCTAGGCGTCTCTTGGACCGGGGAGCTGTTTTTT
J: TRBJ2-7; V: TRBV28; D: TRBD2; size: .; CDR3: CASRREDWYEQYF; DNA: TGTGCCAGCAGGCGGGAGGATTGGTACGAGCAGTACTTC
J: TRBJ1-5; V: TRBV28; D: .; size: few; CDR3: CASSLIHSGNQPQHF; DNA: TGTGCCAGCAGCTTAATACATTCGGGCAATCAGCCCCAGCATTTT
J: TRBJ2-2; V: TRBV6-5; D: TRBD1; size: .; CDR3: CATKQGNTNTGELFF; DNA: TGTGCCACTAAACAGGGGAACACCAACACCGGGGAGCTGTTTTTT
J: TRBJ2-4; V: TRBV27; D: .; size: once; CDR3: CASSLSTSLAKNIQYF; DNA: TGTGCCAGCAGTTTGAGTACATCTCTAGCCAAAAACATTCAGTACTTC
J: TRBJ2-7; V: TRBV13; D: .; size: .; CDR3: CASSLRTNYEQYF; DNA: TGTGCCAGCAGCCTCAGGACCAACTACGAGCAGTACTTC